Each of the 25 T cell receptor beta chains below was sequenced from the same sample in a study of response to subunit inactivated influenza vaccine. TCRdb redid the calling of the RT-PCR reads with MiXCR, one entry per CDR3 protein. The repertoire holds about 530,000 distinct CDR3 sequences, about an eighth seen once, with roughly a tenth in the top ten. The sequencing here drew on PBMCs from blood, taken on the day of vaccination. These receptor sequences come from a man aged 45-60 years who received an inactivated influenza vaccine.

Comment on this clonotype: A read error may explain this, as a much larger clone is one base away. V is TRBV25-1 and J is TRBJ2-1; perhaps TRBD2 as D (6 bases). The CDR3 is 14 residues long. Per the germline V gene, CDR1 is MGHDK and CDR2 is SYGVNS. The CDR3 is CVSSGGRRYNEQFF. The CDR3 DNA sequence: TGTGTCAGCAGTGGGGGGAGGCGTTACAATGAGCAGTTCTTC.

This clonotype was recorded many times. V gene TRBV20-1 combines with J gene TRBJ2-1, with D possibly called TRBD1 or TRBD2 (5 bases each). CDR3 length: 15 residues. The ends were cut back, 0 bases at V and 1 base at J, with 10 bases in the middle. CDR1 and CDR2 from the germline V gene are DFQATT and SNEGSKA (reference sequence). CDR3 in DNA: TGCAGTGCTAGAGAGCCGGGACCATCCTACAATGAGCAGTTCTTC. Its translation: CSAREPGPSYNEQFF.

The rearrangement uses TRBV10-3 and TRBJ2-5; TRBD1 agrees at 7 bases. The CDR3 length is 14 residues. Per germline, CDR1 ENHRY and CDR2 SYGVKD. J lost 1 base, V lost 5 bases, and 4 bases had no gene match. The CDR3 DNA sequence: TGTGCCATCAGTCTGGGGACAGCCCAAGAGACCCAGTACTTC. Translation: CAISLGTAQETQYF.

V usage is TRBV18 and J usage is TRBJ1-1, with D possibly being TRBD1 (5 bases). From germline, CDR1 is KGHSH and CDR2 LQKENI. Trimming took 3 bases from V and 1 from J, leaving 15 bases between them. The CDR3 contains 16 residues. CDR3 sequence (DNA): TGTGCCAGCTCACCCTTCGATGTGGGGACGAACACTGAAGCTTTCTTT. This encodes CASSPFDVGTNTEAFF.

The chain combines TRBV12-3 or TRBV12-4 with TRBJ2-3; TRBD2 agrees at 10 bases. CDR3 length: 17 amino acids. The V segment lost 3 bases and the J segment 2 bases; nucleotides outside the gene matches: 8. The CDR3 sequence is CASSFLAGAPFTDTQYF. CDR3 bases: TGTGCCAGCAGTTTTCTAGCGGGGGCCCCTTTCACAGATACGCAGTATTTT.

About this clonotype itself: Compared with germline, one end of the junction differs, possibly owing to a read error. The chain employs TRBV12-3 or TRBV12-4 and TRBJ1-3; D is unclear. This CDR3 spans 14 amino acids. Here the CDR3 DNA reads TGTGCCAGCAGACCACCGACCTCTGGAAACACCATGTATTTT. Translated, it gives CASRPPTSGNTMYF.

The sample holds a few counts of this clonotype. The V gene is TRBV14, the J gene TRBJ2-7; D is unclear. Per germline, CDR1 SGHDN and CDR2 FVKESK. V gave up 3 bases and J gave up 1 base, with 7 bases separating them. CDR3 size: 13 residues. CDR3 residues: CASSHWPSYEQYF. The CDR3 coding sequence is TGTGCCAGCAGCCATTGGCCATCCTACGAGCAGTACTTC. The whole variable domain, filled in from reference TRBV14 and TRBJ2-7, reads EAGVTQFPSHSVIEKGQTVTLRCDPISGHDNLYWYRRVMGKEIKFLLHFVKESKQDESGMPNNRFLAERTGGTYSTLKVQPAELEDSGVYFCASSHWPSYEQYFGPGTRLTVT.

The V call is TRBV11-2, the J call TRBJ1-2; D ambiguous. Germline loops: CDR1 SGHAT, CDR2 FQNNGV. V was clipped by 5 bases and J by 5 bases, with 12 bases between them. The CDR3 length is 13 residues. The chain's CDR3 is CASSHTTEYGYTF. The CDR3 DNA follows: TGTGCCAGCAGCCACACGACGGAATATGGCTACACCTTC.

The rearrangement joins TRBV6-1 to TRBJ1-5; a weak D match, TRBD1 (5 bases). CDR3 size: 14 residues. CDR1 MNHNS and CDR2 SASEGT come from the germline V gene. With 6 bases removed from V and 8 bases from J, the gap between germline ends came to 17 bases. The CDR3 bases are TGTGCCAGCAGGCCCACAGGTACCGGGGAGCCCCAGCATTTT. Its protein is CASRPTGTGEPQHF.

A few counts support this clonotype. This rearrangement joins TRBV6-2 or TRBV6-3 to TRBJ1-4; the D is unclear. Germline-derived CDR1 and CDR2 are MNHEY and SVGEGT. CDR3 size: 16 residues. Trimming pared 6 bases from V and 4 bases from J, leaving 18 bases between. Here the CDR3 DNA reads TGTGCCAGCAGCCGCAGGACGCTCATGGGTAATGAAAAACTGTTTTTT. Translated: CASSRRTLMGNEKLFF.

This clonotype was detected many times. The chain joins TRBV20-1 to TRBJ2-2; the match to TRBD2 covers 8 bases. The CDR3 covers 15 residues. With V trimmed by 0 bases and J by 4 bases, 4 bases remained unmatched. Germline assignment: CDR1 DFQATT and CDR2 SNEGSKA (reference sequence). The CDR3 here is CSAREEGLVTGELFF. In DNA form, the CDR3 reads TGCAGTGCTAGAGAAGAGGGACTAGTCACCGGGGAGCTGTTTTTT.

In this sample, this clonotype turned up many times. The V and J genes are TRBV12-3 or TRBV12-4 and TRBJ2-5, with a tentative D call TRBD1 (5 bases). V was clipped by 1 base and J by 0 bases, with 6 bases between them. This CDR3 has 14 residues. CDR3 loop: CASSLGRDQETQYF. In DNA form, the CDR3 reads TGTGCCAGCAGTTTAGGCAGGGACCAAGAGACCCAGTACTTC.

A few counts support this clonotype. The V call is TRBV7-9, the J call TRBJ2-1; D possibly corresponds to TRBD1 (6 bases). Trimming removed 7 bases at V and 5 bases at J, with 18 bases between. The CDR3 length is 15 residues. The germline V gene has CDR1 SEHNR and CDR2 FQNEAQ (reference sequence). This chain's CDR3 is CASTNRDTRDNEQFF. The CDR3 nucleotides are TGTGCCAGCACCAACAGGGATACTAGGGACAATGAGCAGTTCTTC. Full variable domain (remainder filled in from reference TRBV7-9 and TRBJ2-1): DTGVSQNPRHKITKRGQNVTFRCDPISEHNRLYWYRQTLGQGPEFLTYFQNEAQLEKSRLLSDRFSAERPKGSFSTLEIQRTEQGDSAMYLCASTNRDTRDNEQFFGPGTRLTVL.

This clonotype was observed a few times. The rearrangement uses TRBV11-2 and TRBJ2-1; D uncertain. Germline V CDR1 and CDR2: SGHAT, FQNNGV. Trimming pared 0 bases from V and 1 base from J, leaving 7 bases between. The CDR3 extends over 15 amino acids. The CDR3 DNA reads as TGTGCCAGCAGCTTAGATGAAGTTTCCTACAATGAGCAGTTCTTC. This codes for CASSLDEVSYNEQFF.

The genes are TRBV7-9 and TRBJ2-5, with 8 positions matching TRBD1. Germline V gene sequence: CDR1 SEHNR, CDR2 FQNEAQ (reference sequence). V trimming: 7 bases; J trimming: 2 bases; junction bases outside the gene matches: 12. The CDR3 has 16 amino acids. CDR3 nucleotides: TGTGCCAGCATCCCCCTAAAGTGGACAGGGCAAGAGACCCAGTACTTC. It yields the protein CASIPLKWTGQETQYF.

This clonotype was found a few times. J is TRBJ2-3 and V is TRBV20-1, with D hard to call. This CDR3 spans 15 amino acids. The ends were cut back, 2 bases at V and 3 bases at J, with 15 bases in the middle. CDR1 and CDR2 (germline): DFQATT, SNEGSKA (reference sequence). The CDR3 nucleotides are TGCAGTGCTAGACTATCCCGGAAGAAGACAGATACGCAGTATTTT. It translates to CSARLSRKKTDTQYF.

This clonotype was counted ten times or more. This chain connects TRBV20-1 to TRBJ2-3, with 11 positions matching TRBD2. Germline CDR1 reads DFQATT; CDR2 reads SNEGSKA (reference sequence). The length of the CDR3 is 16 residues. With V trimmed by 2 bases and J by 3 bases, 7 bases remained unmatched. CDR3 sequence (DNA): TGCAGTGCTAGACCCTCGACTAGCGGGGTAACAGATACGCAGTATTTT. It codes for CSARPSTSGVTDTQYF.

This chain joins TRBV4-3 and TRBJ1-6; 8 bases match TRBD1. The V gene's germline CDR1 is LGHNA and CDR2 YSLEER. The junction had 11 bases not matched to a gene; V was cut back by 1 base and J by 12 bases. The CDR3 sequence is 16 residues long. For the CDR3, the DNA is TGCGCCAGCAGCCAAGGGAAGCGGGACAGGCAACTACCCCTCCACTTT. This translates into CASSQGKRDRQLPLHF.

This clonotype showed up just a few times. This chain joins TRBV20-1 and TRBJ1-2, with D perhaps matching TRBD1 (5 bases). The V and J ends lost 6 bases and 4 bases respectively, with 15 bases between them. This CDR3 region has 13 residues. Per germline, CDR1 DFQATT and CDR2 SNEGSKA (reference sequence). The CDR3 DNA sequence: TGCAGTGCGCGGAATGGGGCAGTCTATGGCTACACCTTC. It translates to CSARNGAVYGYTF.

V and J are TRBV5-6 and TRBJ1-1; a weak D match, TRBD1 (6 bases). V was clipped by 0 bases and J by 4 bases, with 10 bases between them. Per germline, CDR1 SGHDT and CDR2 YYEEEE. The CDR3 runs to 14 residues. This chain's CDR3 is CASSLARGGTEAFF. CDR3 in DNA: TGTGCCAGCAGCTTGGCCCGAGGGGGCACTGAAGCTTTCTTT.

This clonotype ranks as medium-sized. The rearrangement uses TRBV18 and TRBJ2-7; 10 bases are shared with TRBD2. The CDR3 sequence is 14 residues long. The junction had 5 bases not matched to a gene; V was cut back by 3 bases and J by 6 bases. Germline CDR1 is KGHSH and CDR2 is LQKENI. The CDR3 loop reads CASSPIAGGGEQYF. The CDR3 region has the DNA TGTGCCAGCTCACCTATAGCGGGGGGCGGCGAGCAGTACTTC.

This clonotype has only a few counts. The chain links TRBV3-1 to TRBJ1-1; D is possibly TRBD1 (6 bases). Trimming pared 0 bases from V and 8 bases from J, leaving 22 bases between. Per the germline V gene, CDR1 is LGHDT and CDR2 is YNNKEL (reference sequence). CDR3 size: 17 residues. CDR3 amino acids: CASSQEAGQLPEPEAFF. The CDR3 nucleotides are TGTGCCAGCAGCCAAGAGGCCGGACAGCTCCCCGAACCGGAAGCTTTCTTT. Supplemented by reference TRBV3-1 and TRBJ1-1, the full variable domain reads DTAVSQTPKYLVTQMGNDKSIKCEQNLGHDTMYWYKQDSKKFLKIMFSYNNKELIINETVPNRFSPKSPDKAHLNLHINSLELGDSAVYFCASSQEAGQLPEPEAFFGQGTRLTVV.

The CDR3 region has the DNA TGCGCCAGCAGCTTGAGGGGGGATGGAAACATTCAGTACTTC. Its translation is CASSLRGDGNIQYF. The chain uses TRBV5-1 and TRBJ2-4; D possibly matches TRBD1 or TRBD2 (6 bases each). The germline V and J ends were trimmed by 1 base and 6 bases, with 11 bases remaining between them. Germline V gives CDR1 SGHRS, CDR2 YFSETQ. The CDR3 consists of 14 residues.

This clonotype was counted at least ten times. CDR3 DNA: TGTGCCTGGAGTGCAACTGGAAACACCATATATTTT. Encoded protein: CAWSATGNTIYF. The chain couples TRBV30 to TRBJ1-3; D not resolved. CDR1 GTSNPN and CDR2 SVGIG come from the germline V gene (reference sequence). The V end was cut by 1 base, the J end by 2 bases, with 3 bases between. This CDR3 region has 12 residues.

This clonotype was recorded a few times. The V gene is TRBV11-2, the J gene TRBJ1-4, with 8 bases that match TRBD1. V lost 10 bases and J lost 6; bases outside the gene matches: 4. Germline-derived CDR1 and CDR2 are SGHAT and FQNNGV. This CDR3 is 12 amino acids long. CDR3 loop: CATAGQDEKLFF. DNA of the CDR3: TGTGCCACCGCGGGACAGGATGAAAAACTGTTTTTT.